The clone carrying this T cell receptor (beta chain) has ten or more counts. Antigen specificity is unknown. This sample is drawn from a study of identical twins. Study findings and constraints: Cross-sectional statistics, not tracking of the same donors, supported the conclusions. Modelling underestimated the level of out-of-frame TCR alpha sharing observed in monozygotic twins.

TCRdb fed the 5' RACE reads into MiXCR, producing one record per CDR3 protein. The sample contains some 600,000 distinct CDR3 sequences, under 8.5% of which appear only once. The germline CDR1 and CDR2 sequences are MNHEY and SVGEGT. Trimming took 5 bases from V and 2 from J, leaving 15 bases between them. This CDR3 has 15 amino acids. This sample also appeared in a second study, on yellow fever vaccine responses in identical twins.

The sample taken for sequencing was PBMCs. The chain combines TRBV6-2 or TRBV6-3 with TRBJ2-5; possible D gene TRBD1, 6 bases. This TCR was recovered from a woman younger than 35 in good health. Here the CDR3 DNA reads TGTGCCAGCAGTCCTGTAAGAAGGGGGCAAGAGACCCAGTACTTC. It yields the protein CASSPVRRGQETQYF.